Below are 18 T cell receptor beta chains sequenced from a single sample in a study of PD-1 blockade in classical Hodgkin lymphoma (dated by TCRdb to the early 2020s). The intended sense of this specimen's time point label: cycle 4 day 1 (C4D1), after 5 to 7 weeks of nivolumab. Relapse after autologous stem cell transplantation had occurred in all trial patients, and cohorts A, B and C were distinguished by prior brentuximab vedotin exposure. A Miltenyi CD4+ T cell isolation kit was used for magnetic negative selection to purify CD4+ T cells from thawed PBMCs. The library was obtained by the immunoSEQ multiplex PCR assay. TCRdb retrieved this table from immuneACCESS and kept in-frame rearrangements only. Not all clones are present; in checked studies, unresolved V genes account for under half, and no reason is known for the remainder. This sample has over 25,000 clones in its table, and more than 85% of those were observed once. The ten largest clones represent more than 0.35% of the sample.

This material consisted of CD4+ T cells from blood, taken before the fourth cycle of nivolumab. All receptors derive from a human donor with classical Hodgkin lymphoma.

The chain has TRBV5-4 and TRBJ1-6; D might be TRBD1 (5 bases). This CDR3 spans 15 amino acids. Germline V lookup: CDR1 SGHNT, CDR2 YYREEE (reference sequence). Trimming shortened V by 1 base and J by 5 bases, and 10 bases separated the two germline ends. In DNA, the CDR3 is TGTGCCAGCAGCTTGAAAGGGACGGATAATTCACCCCTCCACTTT. It codes for CASSLKGTDNSPLHF.

The chain carries TRBV5-1 and TRBJ2-6; D ambiguous. Germline CDR1 SGHRS, CDR2 YFSETQ. There are 14 residues in the CDR3. Trimming cost V 6 bases and J 1 base, with 8 bases left between them. The CDR3 DNA reads as TGCGCCAGCAATCCCGCATCTGGGGCCAACGTCCTGACTTTC. Protein product: CASNPASGANVLTF.

The CDR3 nucleotides are TGCGCCAGCAGCTTGGAGGTAGCAGGCTCTGGAAACACCATATATTTT. Amino acid sequence: CASSLEVAGSGNTIYF. V gene TRBV5-1 combines with J gene TRBJ1-3; D is unresolved. This CDR3 is built from 16 residues. V was pared by 0 bases and J by 0 bases, with 10 bases between. From germline, CDR1 is SGHRS and CDR2 YFSETQ. Combining the CDR3 with reference TRBV5-1 and TRBJ1-3 gives the whole variable domain KAGVTQTPRYLIKTRGQQVTLSCSPISGHRSVSWYQQTPGQGLQFLFEYFSETQRNKGNFPGRFSGRQFSNSRSEMNVSTLELGDSALYLCASSLEVAGSGNTIYFGEGSWLTVV.

The chain carries TRBV10-2 and TRBJ2-1; 10 nucleotides agree with TRBD2. The ends lost 7 bases at V and 0 bases at J; junction bases unmatched: 18. This CDR3 comprises 20 residues. Germline loops: CDR1 WSHSY, CDR2 SAAADI. The CDR3 region is CASTESTASGGPSSYNEQFF. CDR3 nucleotide sequence: TGCGCCAGCACCGAGAGTACGGCTAGCGGGGGTCCCAGCTCCTACAATGAGCAGTTCTTC.

The chain is built from TRBV28 and TRBJ2-5, with 7 bases aligning to TRBD2. CDR1 MDHEN and CDR2 SYDVKM come from the germline V gene. V was clipped by 3 bases and J by 2 bases; unmatched bases: 0. This CDR3 region has 13 residues. The CDR3 nucleotides read TGTGCCAGCAGTTTGGGGGGGCAAGAGACCCAGTACTTC. Encoded protein: CASSLGGQETQYF.

The chain recombines TRBV19 with TRBJ2-6; D is ambiguous. Between the trimmed V and J ends, which lost 8 bases and 0 bases, there was a span of 5 bases. CDR3 length: 13 amino acids. Germline loops: CDR1 LNHDA, CDR2 SQIVND (reference sequence). In nucleotides, the CDR3 is TGTGCCAGTGTCCCCTCTGGGGCCAACGTCCTGACTTTC. The encoded protein is CASVPSGANVLTF.

This chain links TRBV4-1 with TRBJ1-4; 8 bases fit TRBD1. Per the germline V gene, CDR1 is MGHRA and CDR2 is YSYEKL. The junction had 14 bases not matched to a gene; V was cut back by 1 base and J by 7 bases. This CDR3 region has 18 residues. CDR3 residues: CASSQGTGRVALREKLFF. In DNA form, the CDR3 reads TGCGCCAGCAGCCAAGGGACAGGGCGAGTGGCGTTACGTGAAAAACTGTTTTTT.

The chain combines TRBV7-7 with TRBJ2-2; 9 bases map to TRBD1. V lost 2 bases to trimming and J lost 4 bases; unmatched junction nucleotides: 5. The CDR3 spans 16 residues. Germline CDR1 reads SSHAT; CDR2 reads FNYEAQ (reference sequence). This CDR3 is CASSLMGQGGTGELFF. The CDR3 nucleotides read TGTGCCAGCAGCTTAATGGGACAGGGCGGCACCGGGGAGCTGTTTTTT.

This chain links TRBV2 with TRBJ2-2; TRBD1 aligns across 8 bases. Germline values: CDR1 SNHLY, CDR2 FYNNEI. V lost 5 bases, J lost 4 bases, and 6 bases stayed unmatched. The CDR3 spans 15 residues. The CDR3 bases are TGTGCCAGCAGTTTCCAGGGGGCGGGCACCGGGGAGCTGTTTTTT. The encoded protein is CASSFQGAGTGELFF.

The V and J genes are TRBV4-2 and TRBJ2-1, with D perhaps TRBD2 (6 bases). This CDR3 region has 18 residues. Between the trimmed V and J ends, which lost 4 bases and 4 bases, there was a span of 23 bases. Per the germline V gene, CDR1 is LGHNA and CDR2 is YNFKEQ. The CDR3 reads CASSLPTDRTTNYNEQFF. CDR3 DNA sequence: TGTGCCAGCAGCCTACCTACCGACCGGACTACCAATTACAATGAGCAGTTCTTC.

V and J are TRBV5-6 and TRBJ2-7; weak D call: TRBD2 (5 bases). The V end was cut by 4 bases, the J end by 3 bases, with 14 bases between. This CDR3 has 14 amino acids. The germline CDR1 and CDR2 sequences are SGHDT and YYEEEE. In DNA, the CDR3 is TGTGCCAGCAGCCCCGGGGTGGGATACTACGAGCAGTACTTC. Its protein is CASSPGVGYYEQYF.

The rearrangement links TRBV5-1 to TRBJ2-3; possibly TRBD2 for D (6 bases). This CDR3 contains 16 residues. Germline V gives CDR1 SGHRS, CDR2 YFSETQ. Trimming left V 0 bases short and J 0 bases short, with 11 bases between. CDR3 DNA sequence: TGCGCCAGCAGCTTGGGCCAGCGGGCGAGCACAGATACGCAGTATTTT. Its translation: CASSLGQRASTDTQYF.

V is TRBV7-6 and J is TRBJ2-3; no clear D. Germline V CDR1 and CDR2: SGHVS, FNYEAQ. Trimming took 4 bases from V and 2 from J, leaving 4 bases between them. The CDR3 covers 12 residues. CDR3 sequence: CASSWSTDTQYF. The CDR3 DNA reads as TGTGCCAGCAGCTGGTCCACAGATACGCAGTATTTT.

This clone was detected only once. This chain uses TRBV7-9 with TRBJ2-1, with D perhaps TRBD2 (6 bases). The CDR3 totals 14 residues. Trimming took 10 bases from V and 4 from J, leaving 17 bases between them. Looked up from germline, CDR1 is SEHNR and CDR2 is FQNEAQ (reference sequence). This CDR3 is CANKPGGEYNEQFF. CDR3 DNA: TGTGCCAACAAGCCCGGCGGGGAGTACAATGAGCAGTTCTTC.

The table lists this clone with a count of one. The chain combines TRBV18 with TRBJ2-4; 11 bases are a match to TRBD1. The germline CDR1 and CDR2 sequences are KGHSH and LQKENI. This CDR3 contains 15 residues. J was trimmed by 6 bases and V by 9 bases; bases with no gene match: 10. CDR3 sequence reads: CASTVSGTGGNIQYF. The CDR3 bases are TGTGCCAGTACAGTCTCCGGGACAGGGGGAAACATTCAGTACTTC.

V usage is TRBV5-5 and J usage is TRBJ2-3; D is unclear. This CDR3 has 17 residues. V was cut by 0 bases and J by 2 bases, with 16 bases left in between. Germline-derived CDR1 and CDR2 are SGHKS and YYEKEE (reference sequence). The CDR3 loop is CASSLARLQQSTDTQYF. The CDR3 DNA reads TGTGCCAGCAGCTTGGCCCGCCTACAACAATCCACAGATACGCAGTATTTT.

The J gene is TRBJ2-1, the V gene TRBV2, with D perhaps matching TRBD2 (6 bases). Germline loops: CDR1 SNHLY, CDR2 FYNNEI. CDR3 size: 18 residues. The ends were cut back, 2 bases at V and 0 bases at J, with 17 bases in the middle. CDR3 sequence: CASSESPWDLDSYNEQFF. The CDR3 DNA follows: TGTGCCAGCAGTGAATCTCCCTGGGACTTAGACTCCTACAATGAGCAGTTCTTC.

The V and J genes are TRBV12-5 and TRBJ2-2; 7 bases agree with TRBD2. The germline CDR1 and CDR2 sequences are LGHNT and FRNRAP. The CDR3 loop spans 18 amino acids. The junction had 15 bases not matched to a gene; V was cut back by 7 bases and J by 1 base. The CDR3, as DNA: TGTGCTAGTGCTCCAAAACTCCCCGGCGGGAGGAACACCGGGGAGCTGTTTTTT. This encodes CASAPKLPGGRNTGELFF.